This T cell receptor beta chain was identified during a study of T cells expressing NK-cell markers. At the level of the study: Cells sorted as CD3+CD56+NKG2C+, CD3+CD56+NKG2C- and CD3+CD56-NKG2C+ T cells supplied the TCR beta repertoires. Within the sequenced cohort of eight donors, seven exhibited HCMV seropositivity and one was seronegative. Findings and caveats of the study: The same clonotypes also predominated in the CD3+CD56-NKG2C+ fraction of several donors. In five or six donors, dominant CD3+CD56+NKG2C+ clonotypes ranked among the top 10 CD8+ clonotypes.

TCRdb derives one entry per CDR3 protein from the 5' RACE reads, leaving out DNA. The sample totals 400,000 or so distinct CDR3 sequences. Remarks on this clonotype: The antigen is undetermined.

Sequenced: blood T cells: a sorted CD56 or NKG2C T cell subset, CD4+ or CD8+ T cells, or bulk PBMC T cells (not recorded which). The receptor was isolated from a woman in her forties or fifties in good health.

The CDR3 sequence: CASSLVADSTYEQYF. The rearrangement joins TRBV5-5 to TRBJ2-7. CDR1 SGHKS and CDR2 YYEKEE come from the germline V gene (reference sequence). This CDR3 comprises 15 residues.